In its sample, the clone carrying this T cell receptor beta chain was seen many times. TCR beta libraries were built with iRepertoire HTBI primers and Arm-PCR of CDR3 regions. TCRdb independently ran MiXCR on the multiplex PCR reads; one entry per CDR3 protein. This table holds 390,000 or so distinct CDR3 sequences, approximately 12% found once. The data belong to a study of regulatory T cells in long-lasting Graves disease. Time point indicated: newly diagnosed GD, antithyroid drugs for less than 3 months. Extracted RNA from PBMCs served as the source of the TCR library. The sample was also linked to a second study, of T cells in Graves' hyperthyroidism and ophthalmopathy. In that study: Clonotypes that were expanded in thyroid above 0.001 mostly appeared in blood too.

The sequencing used peripheral blood mononuclear cells (PBMCs), collected at new diagnosis, from a patient treated with antithyroid drugs. This clonotype was sampled from a woman aged 18-30 years with Graves disease.

The CDR3 loop reads CASSSQYYEQYF. In DNA, the CDR3 is TGTGCCAGCAGCTCGCAGTACTACGAGCAGTACTTC. The V and J genes are TRBV13 and TRBJ2-7; D unclear. This CDR3 contains 12 residues. CDR1 and CDR2 (germline): PRHDT, FYEKMQ (reference sequence). The ends were cut back, 4 bases at V and 3 bases at J, with 7 bases in the middle.